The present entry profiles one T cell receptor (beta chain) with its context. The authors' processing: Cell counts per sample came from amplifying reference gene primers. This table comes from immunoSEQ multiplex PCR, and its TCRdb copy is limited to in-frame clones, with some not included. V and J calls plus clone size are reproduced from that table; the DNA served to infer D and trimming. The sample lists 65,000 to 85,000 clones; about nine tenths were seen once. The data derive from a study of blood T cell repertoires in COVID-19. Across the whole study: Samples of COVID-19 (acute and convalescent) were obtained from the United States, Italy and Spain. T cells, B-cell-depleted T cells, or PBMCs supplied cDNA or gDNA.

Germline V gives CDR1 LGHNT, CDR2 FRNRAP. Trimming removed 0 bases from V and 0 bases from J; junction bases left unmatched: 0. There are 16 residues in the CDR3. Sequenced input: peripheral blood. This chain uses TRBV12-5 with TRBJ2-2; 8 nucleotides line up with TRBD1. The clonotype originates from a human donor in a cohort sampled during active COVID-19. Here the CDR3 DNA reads TGTGCTAGTGGTTTGGTACAGGGGGCGAACACCGGGGAGCTGTTTTTT. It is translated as CASGLVQGANTGELFF.